Listed here are 20 T cell receptor beta chains from one sample, sequenced in a study of identical twins. TCRdb re-derived calls from the 5' RACE reads in MiXCR, one entry per CDR3 protein. The sample yields approximately 280,000 distinct CDR3 sequences, under 9% seen once. The same sample was also studied in work on yellow fever vaccine responses in identical twins.

Source material: memory (CD45RO+) T cells sorted from blood. The origin of the receptors is a woman younger than 30 in good health.

This clonotype has a count of ten or more. This chain links TRBV6-1 with TRBJ2-1; 10 positions agree with TRBD2. Germline CDR1 is MNHNS and CDR2 is SASEGT. The CDR3 covers 19 residues. V was pared by 6 bases and J by 0 bases, with 14 bases of the junction left unmatched. The CDR3 DNA sequence: TGTGCCAGCAGAGTAGCGGGAGGCGTTAAGGGGAGCTCCTACAATGAGCAGTTCTTC. Translated, it gives CASRVAGGVKGSSYNEQFF.

In this sample, this clonotype turned up a few times. The rearrangement joins TRBV6-1 to TRBJ2-3; possible D gene TRBD1, 6 bases. Germline lookup yields CDR1 MNHNS and CDR2 SASEGT. Trimming removed 4 bases at V and 4 bases at J, with 15 bases between. CDR3 length: 15 residues. The CDR3 region has the DNA TGTGCCAGCAGTGCTGGGACACAACCCCCAGATACGCAGTATTTT. Its protein product is CASSAGTQPPDTQYF.

This chain joins TRBV20-1 and TRBJ2-1; TRBD2 matches 12 bases. This CDR3 is 14 amino acids long. After removal of 0 bases from V and 8 bases from J, the junction contained 2 bases not matched to a gene. Germline V gives CDR1 DFQATT, CDR2 SNEGSKA (reference sequence). In nucleotides, the CDR3 is TGCAGTGCTAGAGAACTAGCGGGAGGCCATGAGCAGTTCTTC. This encodes CSARELAGGHEQFF.

This clonotype was counted ten times or more. CDR3 coding DNA: TGTGCCAGCAGCCAAAACCGACAGTTTCAAGAGACCCAGTACTTC. Its translation is CASSQNRQFQETQYF. V gene TRBV21-1 combines with J gene TRBJ2-5; TRBD1 is the table's D call and was not checked against the DNA. TRBV21-1 is a documented pseudogene. The CDR3 has 15 residues.

The chain joins TRBV6-5 to TRBJ2-4, with D perhaps TRBD1 (6 bases). The ends were cut back, 4 bases at V and 4 bases at J, with 11 bases in the middle. CDR3 length: 14 residues. In germline, CDR1 is MNHEY, CDR2 SVGAGI. The CDR3 sequence is CASSSYRVKNIQYF. The DNA for the CDR3 is TGTGCCAGCAGTTCATACAGGGTAAAAAACATTCAGTACTTC.

This clonotype was seen more than once but under ten times. J is TRBJ2-1 and V is TRBV20-1; 7 positions match TRBD2. The CDR3 consists of 15 residues. The junction had 16 bases not matched to a gene; V was cut back by 6 bases and J by 8 bases. The germline CDR1 and CDR2 sequences are DFQATT and SNEGSKA (reference sequence). The CDR3 region has the DNA TGCAGTGCCCCCGGGTGGGGCGGGGGTTTCTATGAGCAGTTCTTC. This translates into CSAPGWGGGFYEQFF.

Many counts were recorded for this clonotype. The chain carries TRBV10-3 and TRBJ1-5, with 12 nucleotides matching TRBD1. CDR1 and CDR2 from the germline V gene are ENHRY and SYGVKD. The V gene end was trimmed by 4 bases and the J gene end by 6 bases; junction bases not matched to a gene: 7. This CDR3 spans 16 amino acids. The CDR3 loop reads CAISGGTGGFGQPQHF. Written as DNA, the CDR3 is TGTGCCATCAGTGGCGGGACAGGGGGCTTCGGTCAGCCCCAGCATTTT.

This chain connects TRBV25-1 to TRBJ2-3; possible D gene TRBD1, 8 bases. The V end lost 3 bases, the J end lost 2 bases, and 24 bases lay between the germline ends. The CDR3 has 19 residues. Germline CDR1 MGHDK, CDR2 SYGVNS. The CDR3 nucleotides read TGTGCCAGCAGTGACTCAGGGGGCCCGGGGACTACTCACACAGATACGCAGTATTTT. Translating gives CASSDSGGPGTTHTDTQYF.

This clonotype was counted a few times. The genes are TRBV7-6 and TRBJ2-6; the D is unclear. Looked up from germline, CDR1 is SGHVS and CDR2 is FNYEAQ. V was pared by 1 base and J by 0 bases, with 10 bases between. This CDR3 region has 17 residues. Here the CDR3 reads CASSLEGINSGANVLTF. CDR3 in DNA: TGTGCCAGCAGCTTAGAAGGGATAAACTCTGGGGCCAACGTCCTGACTTTC.

This clonotype was detected only a few times. This rearrangement joins TRBV21-1 to TRBJ2-7; TRBD2 reflects the table's D call only, with no check against the DNA. TRBV21-1 is tagged as a pseudogene. CDR3 length: 14 amino acids. The CDR3 DNA reads as TGTGCCAGCAGCAGACTAGCGGGAGTACACGAGCAGTACTTC. Translated, it gives CASSRLAGVHEQYF.

This clonotype was seen at least ten times. The chain couples TRBV10-2 to TRBJ1-2; D is ambiguous. V was cut by 0 bases and J by 4 bases, with 12 bases left in between. This CDR3 spans 15 amino acids. The germline V gene has CDR1 WSHSY and CDR2 SAAADI. The CDR3 nucleotides read TGCGCCAGCAGTGAGTCGAGGCAGATGATCTATGGCTACACCTTC. It translates to CASSESRQMIYGYTF.

Many counts were recorded for this clonotype. The rearrangement joins TRBV20-1 to TRBJ2-7; the D is unclear. Germline V gene lookup returns CDR1 DFQATT and CDR2 SNEGSKA (reference sequence). The CDR3 is 12 amino acids. V lost 4 bases and J 0 bases, leaving 7 bases between the germline ends. CDR3: CSAIPSSYEQYF. DNA of the CDR3: TGCAGTGCTATCCCTAGCTCCTACGAGCAGTACTTC.

This clonotype occurred a few times. The CDR3 sequence is CASSLGYYGYTF. DNA for the CDR3: TGTGCCAGCAGTTTGGGGTACTATGGCTACACCTTC. This rearrangement joins TRBV6-1 to TRBJ1-2; no firm D call. Trimming left V 5 bases short and J 3 bases short, with 7 bases between. From germline, CDR1 is MNHNS and CDR2 SASEGT. The CDR3 covers 12 residues.

There are many counts of this clonotype. The chain recombines TRBV20-1 with TRBJ2-5; 12 bases agree with TRBD2. Germline assignment: CDR1 DFQATT and CDR2 SNEGSKA (reference sequence). The CDR3 sequence is 15 residues long. V dropped 0 bases and J dropped 2; count of bases not matched to a gene: 1. Here the CDR3 DNA reads TGCAGTGCTAGAGACGGACTAGCGGGGCAAGAGACCCAGTACTTC. This codes for CSARDGLAGQETQYF.

This clonotype was counted many times. This chain joins TRBV11-3 and TRBJ2-4, with no clear D. There are 14 residues in the CDR3. Germline lookup yields CDR1 SGHNT and CDR2 YENEEA. The V end was cut by 2 bases, the J end by 7 bases, with 12 bases between. This chain's CDR3 is CASSLSGLGNIQYF. In nucleotides, the CDR3 is TGTGCCAGCAGCTTATCCGGGCTAGGGAACATTCAGTACTTC.

The chain combines TRBV27 with TRBJ1-2, with 10 bases identical to TRBD1. The V gene end was trimmed by 5 bases and the J gene end by 8 bases; junction bases not matched to a gene: 5. This CDR3 region has 13 residues. CDR1 and CDR2 (germline): MNHEY, SMNVEV (reference sequence). CDR3 in amino acids: CASSRDRGQGYTF. The CDR3 DNA follows: TGTGCCAGCAGTCGTGACAGGGGGCAAGGCTACACCTTC.

The chain is built from TRBV19 and TRBJ1-5; D possibly corresponds to TRBD1 (6 bases). Trimming removed 5 bases at V and 2 bases at J, with 19 bases between. The CDR3 is 17 residues long. Looked up from germline, CDR1 is LNHDA and CDR2 is SQIVND (reference sequence). CDR3 sequence reads: CASSASPTGLRNQPQHF. CDR3 in DNA: TGTGCCAGTAGTGCCTCGCCGACAGGTCTGCGCAATCAGCCCCAGCATTTT. Filled out from reference TRBV19 and TRBJ1-5, the complete variable domain reads DGGITQSPKYLFRKEGQNVTLSCEQNLNHDAMYWYRQDPGQGLRLIYYSQIVNDFQKGDIAEGYSVSREKKESFPLTVTSAQKNPTAFYLCASSASPTGLRNQPQHFGDGTRLSIL.

This clonotype was counted a few times. The chain joins TRBV6-5 to TRBJ1-2, with TRBD1 identical over 9 bases. CDR1 and CDR2 from the germline V gene are MNHEY and SVGAGI. The J segment lost 8 bases and the V segment lost 4 bases, leaving 2 bases of the junction unmatched. This CDR3 is built from 12 residues. The CDR3 loop reads CASSSTGGGYTF. In DNA form, the CDR3 reads TGTGCCAGCAGTTCGACAGGGGGAGGCTACACCTTC.

In its sample, this clonotype was seen a few times. The gene calls are TRBV5-8 and TRBJ1-4; 8 positions agree with TRBD1. The CDR3 runs to 15 residues. The V segment lost 2 bases and the J segment 5 bases; nucleotides outside the gene matches: 5. Per germline, CDR1 SGHTS and CDR2 YDEGEE. CDR3 sequence: CASSFGRGPNEKLFF. CDR3 sequence (DNA): TGTGCCAGCAGCTTTGGCAGGGGGCCGAATGAAAAACTGTTTTTT.

This clonotype showed up many times. This rearrangement joins TRBV20-1 to TRBJ1-5; no clear D. CDR1 is DFQATT and CDR2 is SNEGSKA in the germline V gene (reference sequence). V was shortened by 4 bases and J by 1 base, with 8 bases between the two germline ends. CDR3 length: 13 amino acids. In nucleotides, the CDR3 is TGCAGTGCTATATTAGGGAGCAATCAGCCCCAGCATTTT. Protein sequence: CSAILGSNQPQHF.